These 26 T cell receptor beta chains were all obtained from the same sample, sequenced in a study of blood T cell repertoires in COVID-19. Clones were read by immunoSEQ multiplex PCR, and TCRdb kept only the in-frame ones, dropping some. The sample carries about 330,000 clones, 88% recorded once. Material for sequencing was PBMCs or T cells enriched from blood (not recorded which). Receptors originate from a man under 40 who had recovered from COVID-19.

The chain joins TRBV6-1 to TRBJ1-6; TRBD1 is a possible D gene (5 bases). The germline CDR1 and CDR2 sequences are MNHNS and SASEGT. This CDR3 has 17 amino acids. The V end lost 0 bases, the J end lost 6 bases, and 15 bases lay between the germline ends. The CDR3 DNA reads TGTGCCAGCAGTGAAGCGCTTCAAGGGGCTGGTAATTCACCCCTCCACTTT. Its translation is CASSEALQGAGNSPLHF.

The rearrangement links TRBV6-1 to TRBJ1-3; TRBD1 is a possible D gene (5 bases). The CDR3 totals 16 residues. Germline assignment: CDR1 MNHNS and CDR2 SASEGT. V was cut by 3 bases and J by 0 bases, with 12 bases left in between. The CDR3 sequence: CASSDQQGHSGNTIYF. The CDR3 DNA follows: TGTGCCAGCAGTGACCAACAAGGACACTCTGGAAACACCATATATTTT.

This sequence joins TRBV28 and TRBJ1-1; D is perhaps TRBD1 (6 bases). The CDR3 length is 14 residues. V lost 2 bases and J lost 3, with 10 bases in between. Looked up from germline, CDR1 is MDHEN and CDR2 is SYDVKM. The CDR3 is CASSLGGAHTEAFF. As DNA, the CDR3 is TGTGCCAGCAGTTTAGGGGGGGCGCACACTGAAGCTTTCTTT.

The chain joins TRBV18 to TRBJ1-4; D unresolved. V lost 3 bases to trimming and J lost 5 bases, with 19 bases between them. The CDR3 has 17 residues. Germline V gene lookup returns CDR1 KGHSH and CDR2 LQKENI. Here the CDR3 reads CASSPSPVQPENEKLFF. The CDR3 nucleotides read TGTGCCAGCTCACCCTCACCGGTACAGCCGGAAAATGAAAAACTGTTTTTT.

The V call is TRBV28, the J call TRBJ2-7; 8 nucleotides agree with TRBD1. CDR3 length: 14 residues. Losses at the gene ends were 2 bases for V and 6 bases for J; bases not matched to a gene: 6. The germline V gene encodes CDR1 MDHEN and CDR2 SYDVKM. The CDR3 sequence is CASSLSQGASEQYF. In DNA form, the CDR3 reads TGTGCCAGCAGTTTAAGCCAGGGGGCCAGCGAGCAGTACTTC.

The chain combines TRBV12-3 or TRBV12-4 with TRBJ2-7, with D uncertain. Trimming shortened V by 6 bases and J by 5 bases, and 11 bases separated the two germline ends. The CDR3 spans 12 residues. As DNA, the CDR3 is TGTGCCAGCAGCGCTAAGATCAACGAGCAGTACTTC. Its protein is CASSAKINEQYF.

V is TRBV28 and J is TRBJ1-1; D gene ambiguous. CDR3 length: 14 amino acids. From germline, CDR1 is MDHEN and CDR2 SYDVKM. With 2 bases removed from V and 5 bases from J, the gap between germline ends came to 12 bases. CDR3 nucleotide sequence: TGTGCCAGCAGTTTAGCGGGGTCCTTGACTGAAGCTTTCTTT. Its protein is CASSLAGSLTEAFF.

The chain carries TRBV5-1 and TRBJ2-5; possibly TRBD2 for D (5 bases). The germline gives CDR1 SGHRS, CDR2 YFSETQ. The CDR3 runs 13 residues. Trimming removed 4 bases from V and 4 bases from J, with 11 bases in between. The CDR3 sequence: CASSLVGGETQYF. The CDR3 DNA follows: TGCGCCAGCAGCCTCGTAGGAGGAGAGACCCAGTACTTC.

This clone was recorded only once. This chain connects TRBV5-1 to TRBJ1-2; tentatively, D is TRBD1 (5 bases). V lost 8 bases, J lost 4 bases, and 21 bases lay in between. CDR1 is SGHRS and CDR2 is YFSETQ in the germline V gene. This CDR3 has 15 residues. CDR3 region: CARYREAGRGYGYTF. CDR3 coding DNA: TGCGCCAGATATAGGGAGGCAGGTAGGGGCTATGGCTACACCTTC. Full variable domain (outside the CDR3, taken from reference TRBV5-1 and TRBJ1-2): KAGVTQTPRYLIKTRGQQVTLSCSPISGHRSVSWYQQTPGQGLQFLFEYFSETQRNKGNFPGRFSGRQFSNSRSEMNVSTLELGDSALYLCARYREAGRGYGYTFGSGTRLTVV.

The chain carries TRBV5-1 and TRBJ1-1; D not resolved. CDR3 length: 16 amino acids. The V end lost 0 bases, the J end lost 10 bases, and 22 bases lay between the germline ends. The germline gives CDR1 SGHRS, CDR2 YFSETQ. CDR3 sequence (DNA): TGCGCCAGCAGCTTGGGCCCTTCCGGCGGAACAAGTGTAGCTTTCTTT. Translated, it gives CASSLGPSGGTSVAFF.

This chain connects TRBV13 to TRBJ1-2; D is perhaps TRBD1 (5 bases). V was shortened by 5 bases and J by 6 bases, with 13 bases between the two germline ends. The CDR3 extends over 13 amino acids. The germline V gene has CDR1 PRHDT and CDR2 FYEKMQ (reference sequence). The DNA for the CDR3 is TGTGCCAGCAGCGGGACTGGGAGGGATGGCTACACCTTC. As protein: CASSGTGRDGYTF.

This chain joins TRBV10-3 and TRBJ2-1; TRBD2 aligns across 7 bases. Germline CDR1 and CDR2: ENHRY and SYGVKD. This CDR3 region has 15 residues. Trimming took 6 bases from V and 7 from J; bases not matched to a gene: 12. CDR3 loop: CAISELATLKNEQFF. In DNA, the CDR3 is TGTGCCATCAGCGAACTAGCGACCCTGAAGAATGAGCAGTTCTTC.

The rearrangement links TRBV10-1 to TRBJ2-2, with 10 bases aligning to TRBD2. V shed 5 bases and J 5 bases; nucleotides not matched to a gene: 2. Germline values: CDR1 WNHNN, CDR2 SYGVQD (reference sequence). The CDR3 is 14 residues long. DNA for the CDR3: TGCGCCAGCAGTTTAGCGGGGGGTACCGGGGAGCTGTTTTTT. It encodes CASSLAGGTGELFF.

V is TRBV23-1 and J is TRBJ2-7, with 7 bases matching TRBD2. TRBV23-1 is annotated as an ORF whose role is uncertain. CDR3 length: 18 residues. V lost 0 bases, J lost 12 bases, and 23 bases stayed unmatched. The CDR3 sequence: CASSQSWGGAGRGTPLYF. Here the CDR3 DNA reads TGCGCCAGCAGTCAATCATGGGGAGGGGCAGGACGAGGGACGCCTTTGTACTTC.

This clone has a single count. The rearrangement joins TRBV28 to TRBJ1-6; 8 bases align to TRBD1. Trimming took 7 bases from V and 9 from J; bases not matched to a gene: 11. The CDR3 has 15 amino acids. Germline lookup yields CDR1 MDHEN and CDR2 SYDVKM. Here the CDR3 reads CASTHKDRGSSPLHF. CDR3 DNA: TGTGCCAGCACCCATAAAGACAGGGGAAGTTCACCCCTCCACTTT.

This rearrangement joins TRBV30 to TRBJ1-3; perhaps TRBD1 as D (5 bases). V lost 3 bases, J lost 0 bases, and 15 bases lay in between. The CDR3 loop spans 16 amino acids. Germline assignment: CDR1 GTSNPN and CDR2 SVGIG (reference sequence). The CDR3 nucleotides are TGTGCCTGGAGAAATATACAGGAATACTCTGGAAACACCATATATTTT. This gives the protein CAWRNIQEYSGNTIYF.

The chain has TRBV18 and TRBJ2-1; D is uncertain. Trimming removed 5 bases from V and 7 bases from J, with 12 bases in between. Germline V gives CDR1 KGHSH, CDR2 LQKENI. This CDR3 is 13 amino acids long. The CDR3 DNA reads as TGTGCCAGCTCAGATGGAGTTGGGAATGAGCAGTTCTTC. Its translation is CASSDGVGNEQFF.

The chain recombines TRBV18 with TRBJ1-1; tentative D call: TRBD1 (6 bases). With 4 bases removed from V and 3 bases from J, the gap between germline ends came to 12 bases. The CDR3 has 14 amino acids. CDR1 and CDR2 from the germline V gene are KGHSH and LQKENI. CDR3: CASSQGVLDTEAFF. For the CDR3, the DNA is TGTGCCAGCTCACAGGGGGTCCTGGACACTGAAGCTTTCTTT.

The V gene is TRBV2, the J gene TRBJ2-1; 9 nucleotides line up with TRBD1. The V and J ends lost 6 bases and 0 bases, in that order; junction bases with no gene match: 3. The V gene's germline CDR1 is SNHLY and CDR2 FYNNEI. The CDR3 is 15 amino acids. The DNA of the CDR3 is TGTGCCAGCAGGGTACAGGGGGCCTCCTACAATGAGCAGTTCTTC. Translated: CASRVQGASYNEQFF. Complete variable domain (other parts from reference TRBV2 and TRBJ2-1): EPEVTQTPSHQVTQMGQEVILRCVPISNHLYFYWYRQILGQKVEFLVSFYNNEISEKSEIFDDQFSVERPDGSNFTLKIRSTKLEDSAMYFCASRVQGASYNEQFFGPGTRLTVL.

The V and J genes are TRBV27 and TRBJ1-5; D is unresolved. The CDR3 is 13 residues long. V was pared by 2 bases and J by 5 bases, with 7 bases between. Per the germline V gene, CDR1 is MNHEY and CDR2 is SMNVEV (reference sequence). The CDR3 DNA sequence: TGTGCCAGCAGTTTAAACAATGATCAGCCCCAGCATTTT. This codes for CASSLNNDQPQHF.

The V gene is TRBV11-3, the J gene TRBJ2-2, with D possibly TRBD1 on 5 matching bases. Germline V CDR1 and CDR2: SGHNT, YENEEA. The CDR3 loop spans 13 amino acids. Trimming left V 5 bases short and J 5 bases short, with 9 bases between. CDR3 in DNA: TGTGCCAGCAGCATAGGACAAACCGGGGAGCTGTTTTTT. Amino acid sequence: CASSIGQTGELFF.

The chain carries TRBV5-1 and TRBJ2-1; D possibly corresponds to TRBD1 (6 bases). Trimming left V 0 bases short and J 8 bases short, with 15 bases between. CDR1 is SGHRS and CDR2 is YFSETQ in the germline V gene. The CDR3 contains 15 residues. CDR3 region: CASSLEGGPLYEQFF. The CDR3 region has the DNA TGCGCCAGCAGCTTGGAAGGGGGACCCCTTTATGAGCAGTTCTTC.

This chain uses TRBV5-1 with TRBJ1-2; no clear D gene. The V end was cut by 4 bases, the J end by 2 bases, with 9 bases between. This CDR3 spans 13 amino acids. Looked up from germline, CDR1 is SGHRS and CDR2 is YFSETQ. The CDR3 nucleotides are TGCGCCAGCAGCCCCCTTCCCAACTATGGCTACACCTTC. Translation gives CASSPLPNYGYTF.

In regard to this clone: This CDR3 is also generated by other DNA sequences in the sample. The V call is TRBV2, the J call TRBJ1-3; D unclear. Trimming removed 0 bases from V and 1 base from J, with 7 bases in between. The CDR3 contains 15 residues. Germline V CDR1 and CDR2: SNHLY, FYNNEI. The CDR3 DNA reads as TGTGCCAGCAGTGAAGCACGGGGATCTGGAAACACCATATATTTT. Translating gives CASSEARGSGNTIYF.

Only one count was recorded for this clone. The chain couples TRBV5-6 to TRBJ2-3, with D possibly matching TRBD1 (5 bases). The germline V and J ends were trimmed by 7 bases and 2 bases, with 14 bases remaining between them. The CDR3 runs 14 residues. The V gene's germline CDR1 is SGHDT and CDR2 YYEEEE. CDR3 sequence: CASSAQDITDTQYF. The CDR3 coding sequence is TGTGCCAGCTCCGCACAGGACATCACAGATACGCAGTATTTT.

The V and J genes are TRBV12-3 or TRBV12-4 and TRBJ2-1; D is unclear. The V end lost 5 bases, the J end lost 12 bases, and 17 bases lay between the germline ends. The CDR3 spans 13 residues. The CDR3 DNA follows: TGTGCCAGCAGTCCTAGTCTCGCTTTGTGGCAGTTCTTC. The encoded protein is CASSPSLALWQFF.